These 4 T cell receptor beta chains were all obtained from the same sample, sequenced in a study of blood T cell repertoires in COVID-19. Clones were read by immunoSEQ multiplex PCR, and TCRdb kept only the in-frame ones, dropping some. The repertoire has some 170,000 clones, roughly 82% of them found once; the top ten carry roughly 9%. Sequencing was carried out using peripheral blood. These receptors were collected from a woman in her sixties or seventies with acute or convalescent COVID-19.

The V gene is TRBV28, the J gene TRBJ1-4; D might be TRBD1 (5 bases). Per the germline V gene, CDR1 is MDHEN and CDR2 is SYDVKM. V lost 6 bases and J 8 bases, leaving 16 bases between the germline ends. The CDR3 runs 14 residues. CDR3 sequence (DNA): TGTGCCAGCAGCTCGGGGGGTGGGAACGAAAAACTGTTTTTT. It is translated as CASSSGGGNEKLFF.

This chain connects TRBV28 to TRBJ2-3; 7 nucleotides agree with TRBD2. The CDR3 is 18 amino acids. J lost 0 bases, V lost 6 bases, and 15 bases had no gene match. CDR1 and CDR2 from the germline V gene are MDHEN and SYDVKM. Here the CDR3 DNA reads TGTGCCAGCAGCCCCCAGGCGGGCAGCGGGGATAGCACAGATACGCAGTATTTT. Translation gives CASSPQAGSGDSTDTQYF.

CDR3 region: CASTPLAGGKYNEQFF. In DNA form, the CDR3 reads TGTGCCAGCACCCCATTAGCGGGAGGGAAGTACAATGAGCAGTTCTTC. V usage is TRBV6-2 or TRBV6-3 and J usage is TRBJ2-1; TRBD2 matches 11 bases. In germline, CDR1 is MNHEY, CDR2 SVGEGT. Unmatched junction bases numbered 9, after V lost 7 bases and J lost 4 bases. The CDR3 has 16 amino acids.

The CDR3 sequence is CASSPRGGNTEAFF. The DNA of the CDR3 is TGTGCCAGCAGCCCGCGGGGGGGGAACACTGAAGCTTTCTTT. The chain is built from TRBV5-4 and TRBJ1-1, with D possibly TRBD1 on 5 matching bases. The germline CDR1 and CDR2 sequences are SGHNT and YYREEE (reference sequence). The germline V and J ends were trimmed by 4 bases and 1 base, with 11 bases remaining between them. The CDR3 length is 14 residues.